Shown below are 9 T cell receptor beta chains from a single sample sequenced in a study of identical twins. TCRdb called the 5' RACE reads again in MiXCR, with one record for every CDR3 protein. The sample has 500,000 to 650,000 distinct CDR3 sequences; about 20% are singletons. These data were also filed under a second study, of yellow fever vaccine responses in identical twins.

The specimen sequenced was CD4+ T cells sorted from blood. These receptors were taken from a woman aged 18 to 35 in good health.

The V and J genes are TRBV6-5 and TRBJ1-1, with D possibly TRBD1 on 5 matching bases. Germline V gene data show CDR1 as MNHEY and CDR2 as SVGAGI. The length of the CDR3 is 15 residues. Trimming pared 0 bases from V and 1 base from J, leaving 9 bases between. In nucleotides, the CDR3 is TGTGCCAGCAGTTACTCAGGGGTGGGGAACACTGAAGCTTTCTTT. It codes for CASSYSGVGNTEAFF.

Many counts were recorded for this clonotype. CDR3 amino acids: CATSRDLWASGEKLFF. The DNA for the CDR3 is TGTGCCACCAGCAGAGATCTCTGGGCGTCAGGAGAAAAACTGTTTTTT. The V and J genes are TRBV15 and TRBJ1-4, with D hard to call. CDR3 length: 16 amino acids. Trimming took off 0 bases at V and 8 bases at J, with 16 bases between the two ends. The germline gives CDR1 LNHNV, CDR2 YYDKDF (reference sequence).

This clonotype has a handful of counts. The chain carries TRBV12-3 or TRBV12-4 and TRBJ1-5; D gene uncertain. V was shortened by 6 bases and J by 3 bases, with 15 bases between the two germline ends. This CDR3 has 15 amino acids. The DNA of the CDR3 is TGTGCCAGCAGCCCCGTATCCATGCACAATCAGCCCCAGCATTTT. This sequence encodes CASSPVSMHNQPQHF.

The genes are TRBV18 and TRBJ2-7, with D hard to call. V shed 3 bases and J shed 1 base, with 7 bases lying between them. The germline V gene encodes CDR1 KGHSH and CDR2 LQKENI. This CDR3 contains 13 residues. In nucleotides, the CDR3 is TGTGCCAGCTCACCCCCTGAATCCTACGAGCAGTACGTC. Its translation is CASSPPESYEQYV.

The rearrangement links TRBV11-2 to TRBJ2-3, with D possibly matching TRBD1 (6 bases). The CDR3 sequence is 14 residues long. Trimming pared 0 bases from V and 7 bases from J, leaving 11 bases between. CDR1 is SGHAT, CDR2 FQNNGV, per germline. The CDR3 loop is CASSLEAGEYTQYF. For the CDR3, the DNA is TGTGCCAGCAGCTTAGAGGCAGGGGAGTATACGCAGTATTTT.

The gene calls are TRBV7-8 and TRBJ2-1; 16 bases align to TRBD2. The V segment lost 5 bases and the J segment 15 bases; nucleotides outside the gene matches: 10. The CDR3 runs to 15 residues. Germline V CDR1 and CDR2: SGHVS, FQNEAQ. CDR3 coding DNA: TGTGCCAGCAGCCCGCAGGGGACTAGCGGGGGGGGTCCGTTCTTC. Residues: CASSPQGTSGGGPFF.

The J gene is TRBJ1-5, the V gene TRBV4-1, with D perhaps matching TRBD1 (5 bases). The V end lost 1 base, the J end lost 1 base, and 11 bases lay between the germline ends. CDR1 and CDR2 (germline): MGHRA, YSYEKL. This CDR3 spans 16 amino acids. In DNA, the CDR3 is TGCGCCAGCAGCCAAGTTAGACGGGACAGCAATCAGCCCCAGCATTTT. Translating it yields CASSQVRRDSNQPQHF.

There are a few counts of this clonotype. This chain links TRBV20-1 with TRBJ2-6; unclear D gene. The CDR3 covers 13 residues. Germline CDR1 reads DFQATT; CDR2 reads SNEGSKA (reference sequence). The V end was cut by 0 bases, the J end by 9 bases, with 9 bases between. CDR3 region: CSARDGQVNVLTF. The DNA of the CDR3 is TGCAGTGCTAGAGATGGTCAGGTCAACGTCCTGACTTTC.

V is TRBV5-1 and J is TRBJ2-7; tentatively, D is TRBD2 (6 bases). CDR3 length: 14 amino acids. With 3 bases removed from V and 0 bases from J, the gap between germline ends came to 10 bases. Germline V gene data show CDR1 as SGHRS and CDR2 as YFSETQ. CDR3 bases: TGCGCCAGCAGCTGGGGGGAGGCCTCCTACGAGCAGTACTTC. It translates to CASSWGEASYEQYF.